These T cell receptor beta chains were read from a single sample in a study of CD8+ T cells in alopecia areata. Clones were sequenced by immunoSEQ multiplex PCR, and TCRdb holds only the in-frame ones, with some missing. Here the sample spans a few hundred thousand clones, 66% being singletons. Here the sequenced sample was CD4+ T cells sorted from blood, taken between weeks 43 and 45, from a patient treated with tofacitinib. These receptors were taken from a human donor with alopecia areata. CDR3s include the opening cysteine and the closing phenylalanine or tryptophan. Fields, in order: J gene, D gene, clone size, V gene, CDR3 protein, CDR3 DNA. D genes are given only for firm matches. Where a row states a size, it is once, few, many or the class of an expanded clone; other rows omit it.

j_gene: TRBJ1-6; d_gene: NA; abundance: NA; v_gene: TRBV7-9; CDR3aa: CASSLARGGQISSPLHF; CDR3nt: TGTGCCAGCAGCTTAGCGCGGGGCGGTCAAATAAGTTCACCCCTCCACTTT
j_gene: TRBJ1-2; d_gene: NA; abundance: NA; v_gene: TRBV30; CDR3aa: CAWSVLGGFYGYTF; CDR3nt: TGTGCCTGGAGTGTTCTTGGAGGATTCTATGGCTACACCTTC
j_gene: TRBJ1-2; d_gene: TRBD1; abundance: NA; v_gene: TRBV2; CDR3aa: CASSVDRGNNYGYTF; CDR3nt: TGTGCCAGCAGTGTGGACAGGGGCAATAACTATGGCTACACCTTC
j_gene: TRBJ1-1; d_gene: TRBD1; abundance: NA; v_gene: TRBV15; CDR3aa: CATSSGQGVGTEAFF; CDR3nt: TGTGCCACCAGCAGCGGACAGGGGGTAGGAACTGAAGCTTTCTTT
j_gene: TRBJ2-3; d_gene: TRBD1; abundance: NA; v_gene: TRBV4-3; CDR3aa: CASSQGGWDRADYTDTQYF; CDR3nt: TGCGCCAGCAGCCAAGGCGGTTGGGACAGGGCGGATTACACAGATACGCAGTATTTT
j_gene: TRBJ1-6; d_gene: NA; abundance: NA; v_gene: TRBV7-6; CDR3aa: CASSLRNSPLHF; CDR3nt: TGTGCCAGCAGCTTAAGGAATTCACCCCTCCACTTT
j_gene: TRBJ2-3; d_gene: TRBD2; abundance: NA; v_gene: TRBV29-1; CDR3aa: CSVDGAGGRFTDTQYF; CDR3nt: TGCAGCGTTGACGGGGCGGGGGGACGATTCACAGATACGCAGTATTTT
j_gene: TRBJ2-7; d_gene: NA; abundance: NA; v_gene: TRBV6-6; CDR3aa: CASSYTGRTYEQYF; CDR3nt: TGTGCCAGCAGTTACACAGGGAGGACCTACGAGCAGTACTTC
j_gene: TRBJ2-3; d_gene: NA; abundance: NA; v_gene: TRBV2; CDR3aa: CASSEFRGDTQYF; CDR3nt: TGTGCCAGCAGTGAATTCCGAGGAGATACGCAGTATTTT
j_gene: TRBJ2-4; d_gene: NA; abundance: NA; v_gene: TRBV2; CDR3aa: CASSDGGRLTKNIQYF; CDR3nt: TGTGCCAGCAGTGACGGGGGACGTTTAACCAAAAACATTCAGTACTTC
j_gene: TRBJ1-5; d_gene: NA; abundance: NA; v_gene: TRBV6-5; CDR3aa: CASSQGKEPQHF; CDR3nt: TGTGCCAGCAGTCAGGGGAAGGAGCCCCAGCATTTT
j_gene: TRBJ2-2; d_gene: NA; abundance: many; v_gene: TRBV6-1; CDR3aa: CASRPEQGVGELFF; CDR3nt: TGTGCCAGCAGACCAGAACAGGGAGTCGGGGAGCTGTTTTTT
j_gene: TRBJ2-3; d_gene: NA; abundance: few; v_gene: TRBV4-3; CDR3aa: CASSQDMANTDTQYF; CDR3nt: TGCGCCAGCAGCCAAGATATGGCGAACACAGATACGCAGTATTTT
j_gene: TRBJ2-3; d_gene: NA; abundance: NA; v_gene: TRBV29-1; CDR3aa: CSVEVGRPQYF; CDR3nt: TGCAGCGTTGAAGTAGGGAGGCCGCAGTATTTT
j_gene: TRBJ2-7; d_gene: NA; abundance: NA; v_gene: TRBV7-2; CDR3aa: CASSFDRDVSPYEQYF; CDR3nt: TGTGCCAGCAGCTTCGACCGGGACGTCTCTCCCTACGAGCAGTACTTC
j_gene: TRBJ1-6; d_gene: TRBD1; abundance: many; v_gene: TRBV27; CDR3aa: CASRLTPGQGGSYNSPLHF; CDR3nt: TGTGCCAGCAGGTTAACTCCGGGACAGGGGGGTTCCTATAATTCACCCCTCCACTTT
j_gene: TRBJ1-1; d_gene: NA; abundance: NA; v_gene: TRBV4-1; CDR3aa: CASRGREGEAFF; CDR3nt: TGCGCCAGCAGAGGGAGGGAGGGTGAAGCTTTCTTT
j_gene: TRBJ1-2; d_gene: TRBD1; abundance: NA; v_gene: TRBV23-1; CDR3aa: CASIRAGGFGYTF; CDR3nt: TGCGCCAGCATCCGGGCAGGGGGCTTTGGCTACACCTTC
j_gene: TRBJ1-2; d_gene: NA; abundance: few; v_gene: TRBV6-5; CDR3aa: CASRHEQGYGYTF; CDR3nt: TGTGCCAGCAGACACGAACAGGGCTATGGCTACACCTTC
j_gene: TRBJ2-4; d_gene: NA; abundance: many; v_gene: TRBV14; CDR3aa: CASSRQKNIQYF; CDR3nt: TGTGCCAGCAGCCGACAGAAAAACATTCAGTACTTC
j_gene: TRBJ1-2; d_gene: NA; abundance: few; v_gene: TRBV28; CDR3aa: CASSLSHTSYGYTF; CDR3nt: TGTGCCAGCAGTTTATCCCACACCAGCTATGGCTACACCTTC